A selection of T cell receptor beta chains follows, all from one sample in a study of T cell responses to AZD1222 COVID-19 vaccine. This table comes from immunoSEQ multiplex PCR, and its TCRdb copy is limited to in-frame clones, with some not included. Altogether about 160,000 clones are present, roughly 90% being singletons, with the ten largest covering more than 3%. The input for sequencing was peripheral blood, taken 28 days after the second AZD1222 dose. Receptors originate from an adult who received the AZD1222 COVID-19 vaccine. CDR3s include the opening cysteine and the closing phenylalanine or tryptophan. Each record gives: clone size, V gene, D gene, J gene, CDR3 length, CDR3 protein, CDR3 DNA. D genes are given only for firm matches. Where a row states a size, it is once, few, many or the class of an expanded clone; other rows omit it.

size: once
V: TRBV18
D: -
J: TRBJ1-6
length: 17
CDR3: CASSPTTQAGFNSPLHF
DNA: TGTGCCAGCTCACCCACCACCCAGGCGGGATTCAATTCACCCCTCCACTTT

size: -
V: TRBV13
D: -
J: TRBJ1-2
length: 12
CDR3: CASSYNRYGYTF
DNA: TGTGCCAGCAGCTACAACAGATATGGCTACACCTTC

size: -
V: TRBV5-1
D: -
J: TRBJ2-5
length: 14
CDR3: CASSFTAGQETQYF
DNA: TGCGCCAGCAGCTTTACCGCGGGACAAGAGACCCAGTACTTC

size: -
V: TRBV7-2
D: -
J: TRBJ1-3
length: 17
CDR3: CASSLGRQETSGNTIYF
DNA: TGTGCCAGCAGCTTAGGACGACAGGAAACCTCTGGAAACACCATATATTTT

size: -
V: TRBV19
D: -
J: TRBJ2-1
length: 15
CDR3: CASSTLADFYNEQFF
DNA: TGTGCCAGTAGTACCTTAGCGGATTTCTACAATGAGCAGTTCTTC

size: once
V: TRBV18
D: TRBD2
J: TRBJ2-1
length: 15
CDR3: CASSPPAGGEGEQFF
DNA: TGTGCCAGCTCACCACCGGCGGGGGGGGAAGGTGAGCAGTTCTTC

size: once
V: TRBV2
D: -
J: TRBJ1-1
length: 13
CDR3: CASEETGITEAFF
DNA: TGTGCCAGCGAGGAGACGGGGATCACTGAAGCTTTCTTT

size: -
V: TRBV10-3
D: -
J: TRBJ1-3
length: 14
CDR3: CAISERGPGNTIYF
DNA: TGTGCCATCAGTGAGCGGGGACCTGGAAACACCATATATTTT

size: -
V: TRBV29-1
D: -
J: TRBJ1-1
length: 12
CDR3: CSVVKGKSEAFF
DNA: TGCAGCGTTGTGAAGGGGAAGTCTGAAGCTTTCTTT

size: once
V: TRBV16
D: -
J: TRBJ2-1
length: 17
CDR3: CASSQYLASENYNEQFF
DNA: TGTGCCAGCAGCCAATATTTAGCTAGCGAGAACTACAATGAGCAGTTCTTC

size: -
V: TRBV11-2
D: -
J: TRBJ1-5
length: 14
CDR3: CASSPSGGNRPQHF
DNA: TGTGCCAGCAGCCCTTCGGGCGGGAACAGGCCCCAGCATTTT

size: -
V: TRBV5-1
D: -
J: TRBJ1-5
length: 14
CDR3: CASSLGLGNQPQHF
DNA: TGCGCCAGCAGCTTGGGTCTCGGCAATCAGCCCCAGCATTTT

size: once
V: TRBV24-1
D: -
J: TRBJ2-7
length: 13
CDR3: CATSRRVSHEQYF
DNA: TGTGCCACCAGTCGCAGGGTTAGTCACGAGCAGTACTTC

size: -
V: TRBV5-1
D: -
J: TRBJ2-7
length: 13
CDR3: CASSEGSSYEQYF
DNA: TGCGCCAGCAGCGAAGGCAGCTCCTACGAGCAGTACTTC

size: -
V: TRBV5-1
D: TRBD2
J: TRBJ2-5
length: 16
CDR3: CASCQGLAELQETQYF
DNA: TGCGCCAGCTGCCAGGGACTAGCGGAACTTCAAGAGACCCAGTACTTC

size: -
V: TRBV6-5
D: -
J: TRBJ1-2
length: 15
CDR3: CASSYRAASRDGYTF
DNA: TGTGCCAGCAGTTATAGGGCAGCCAGCCGGGATGGCTACACCTTC

size: -
V: TRBV2
D: -
J: TRBJ2-7
length: 15
CDR3: CASSGREGGSYEQYF
DNA: TGTGCCAGCTCCGGGAGGGAAGGGGGCAGCTACGAGCAGTACTTC

size: -
V: TRBV5-1
D: TRBD1
J: TRBJ1-4
length: 14
CDR3: CASGKTGDNEKLFF
DNA: TGCGCCAGCGGTAAGACAGGGGATAATGAAAAACTGTTTTTT

size: -
V: TRBV18
D: -
J: TRBJ2-1
length: 16
CDR3: CASSQGTGVLYNEQFF
DNA: TGTGCCAGCTCACAGGGTACGGGGGTGCTCTACAATGAGCAGTTCTTC

size: -
V: TRBV7-2
D: TRBD1
J: TRBJ1-2
length: 13
CDR3: CASSLGQGDGYTF
DNA: TGTGCCAGCAGCTTAGGACAGGGGGATGGCTACACCTTC

size: -
V: TRBV19
D: -
J: TRBJ1-6
length: 16
CDR3: CASSTKGWSYNSPLHF
DNA: TGTGCCAGTAGTACCAAGGGGTGGTCCTATAATTCACCCCTCCACTTT

size: -
V: TRBV2
D: -
J: TRBJ1-3
length: 13
CDR3: CASSGRAGNTIYF
DNA: TGTGCCAGCAGTGGCAGAGCTGGAAACACCATATATTTT

size: -
V: TRBV14
D: TRBD1
J: TRBJ2-6
length: 17
CDR3: CASSQTGGINRANVLTF
DNA: TGTGCCAGCAGCCAAACAGGGGGTATTAATAGGGCCAACGTCCTGACTTTC

size: -
V: TRBV27
D: TRBD1
J: TRBJ1-1
length: 15
CDR3: CASSPHRGPDTEAFF
DNA: TGTGCCAGCAGTCCCCACAGGGGGCCCGACACTGAAGCTTTCTTT

size: -
V: TRBV5-4
D: -
J: TRBJ2-3
length: 12
CDR3: CASSVDGDTQYF
DNA: TGTGCCAGCAGCGTTGACGGAGATACGCAGTATTTT

size: -
V: TRBV20-1
D: -
J: TRBJ1-5
length: 14
CDR3: CSASLSSSGEPQHF
DNA: TGCAGTGCTAGTTTATCGAGTAGCGGAGAGCCCCAGCATTTT

size: once
V: TRBV3-1/TRBV3-2
D: -
J: TRBJ2-1
length: 12
CDR3: CASSQGQVWQFF
DNA: TGTGCCAGCAGCCAAGGACAGGTGTGGCAGTTCTTC

size: -
V: TRBV11-2
D: -
J: TRBJ1-3
length: 18
CDR3: CASSRIRRPPGSGNTIYF
DNA: TGTGCCAGCAGCCGTATTAGGCGGCCCCCAGGCTCTGGAAACACCATATATTTT

size: once
V: TRBV12-5
D: TRBD1
J: TRBJ2-7
length: 13
CDR3: CASGRTGEREQYF
DNA: TGTGCTAGTGGACGAACAGGGGAGCGCGAGCAGTACTTC

size: -
V: TRBV7-2
D: TRBD2
J: TRBJ2-3
length: 18
CDR3: CASSPTPTLAGGGDTQYF
DNA: TGTGCCAGCAGCCCTACTCCAACCTTAGCGGGAGGTGGAGATACGCAGTATTTT

size: -
V: TRBV20-1
D: -
J: TRBJ2-1
length: 11
CDR3: CSAMAFRGQFF
DNA: TGCAGTGCAATGGCCTTCCGGGGGCAGTTCTTC

size: few
V: TRBV27
D: TRBD1
J: TRBJ2-7
length: 15
CDR3: CASRQGQPLSYEQYF
DNA: TGTGCCAGCAGGCAGGGACAGCCTTTATCCTACGAGCAGTACTTC

size: -
V: TRBV27
D: -
J: TRBJ2-7
length: 15
CDR3: CASSFSTGVRSEQYF
DNA: TGTGCCAGCAGTTTCTCTACGGGAGTAAGGAGCGAGCAGTACTTC

size: -
V: TRBV14
D: TRBD1
J: TRBJ1-5
length: 15
CDR3: CASSSGTGRNQPQHF
DNA: TGTGCCAGCAGTTCGGGGACAGGGCGCAATCAGCCCCAGCATTTT

size: -
V: TRBV18
D: -
J: TRBJ2-3
length: 14
CDR3: CASSQRTVTDTQYF
DNA: TGTGCCAGCTCACAAAGGACTGTCACAGATACGCAGTATTTT

size: once
V: TRBV18
D: TRBD1
J: TRBJ1-4
length: 15
CDR3: CASSPPRGQEEKLFF
DNA: TGTGCCAGCTCACCACCGAGGGGGCAGGAGGAAAAACTGTTTTTT

size: -
V: TRBV6-2/TRBV6-3
D: -
J: TRBJ2-1
length: 16
CDR3: CASSYRGGLSYNEQFF
DNA: TGTGCCAGCAGTTACCGGGGCGGTCTTTCCTACAATGAGCAGTTCTTC

size: -
V: TRBV9
D: TRBD1
J: TRBJ2-7
length: 15
CDR3: CASSEGQGASYEQYF
DNA: TGTGCCAGCAGCGAGGGACAGGGGGCCTCCTACGAGCAGTACTTC

size: -
V: TRBV28
D: TRBD2
J: TRBJ2-7
length: 13
CDR3: CASRFAGVGEQYF
DNA: TGTGCCAGCAGATTCGCGGGAGTAGGCGAGCAGTACTTC

size: -
V: TRBV19
D: TRBD1
J: TRBJ1-5
length: 20
CDR3: CASSIPGGQGRPYSNQPQHF
DNA: TGTGCCAGTAGTATCCCGGGGGGACAGGGGCGCCCGTATAGCAATCAGCCCCAGCATTTT

size: -
V: TRBV11-3
D: -
J: TRBJ2-2
length: 11
CDR3: CASSLVGELFF
DNA: TGTGCCAGCAGCTTAGTCGGGGAGCTGTTTTTT

size: -
V: TRBV6-2/TRBV6-3
D: TRBD1
J: TRBJ2-1
length: 16
CDR3: CASSQPGQPPINEQFF
DNA: TGTGCCAGCAGCCAGCCGGGACAGCCTCCCATCAATGAGCAGTTCTTC

size: -
V: TRBV6-5
D: -
J: TRBJ2-7
length: 13
CDR3: CALDPRLVYEQYF
DNA: TGTGCCTTAGACCCCAGATTAGTCTATGAGCAGTACTTC

size: -
V: TRBV9
D: -
J: TRBJ2-2
length: 15
CDR3: CASSVEGWSTGELFF
DNA: TGTGCCAGCAGCGTAGAAGGGTGGAGCACCGGGGAGCTGTTTTTT

size: -
V: TRBV4-2
D: TRBD1
J: TRBJ2-7
length: 16
CDR3: CASSQDRGQGSYEQYF
DNA: TGTGCCAGCAGCCAAGATAGGGGACAGGGGTCCTACGAGCAGTACTTC

size: -
V: TRBV30
D: -
J: TRBJ2-7
length: 12
CDR3: CASSGTPGEQYF
DNA: TGTGCCTCGTCCGGGACTCCCGGCGAGCAGTACTTC